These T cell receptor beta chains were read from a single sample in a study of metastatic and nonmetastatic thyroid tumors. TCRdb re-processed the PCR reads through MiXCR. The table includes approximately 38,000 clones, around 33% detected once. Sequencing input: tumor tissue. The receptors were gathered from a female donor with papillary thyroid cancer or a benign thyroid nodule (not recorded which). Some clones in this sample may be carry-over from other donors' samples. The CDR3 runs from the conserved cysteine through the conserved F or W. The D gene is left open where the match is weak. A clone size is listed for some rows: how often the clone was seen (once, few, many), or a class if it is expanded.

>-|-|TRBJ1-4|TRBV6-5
CASSYSEGAAANEKLFF
TGTGCCAGCAGTTACTCGGAAGGGGCGGCTGCTAATGAAAAACTGTTTTTT
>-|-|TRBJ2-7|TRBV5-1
CASSLEGVHEQYF
TGCGCCAGCAGCTTGGAGGGGGTCCACGAGCAGTACTTC
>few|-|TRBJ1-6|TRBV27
CASSLWFRGSPLHF
TGTGCCAGCAGTTTATGGTTCCGGGGTTCACCCCTCCACTTT
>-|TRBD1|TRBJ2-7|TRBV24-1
CATSDQRGLEQYF
TGTGCCACCAGTGATCAGAGGGGGCTTGAGCAGTACTTC
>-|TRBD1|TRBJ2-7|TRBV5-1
CASSYRDRGYEQYF
TGCGCCAGCAGCTACCGGGACAGAGGATACGAGCAGTACTTC
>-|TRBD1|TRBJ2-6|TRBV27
CASSLDRAFSGANVLTF
TGTGCCAGCAGTTTAGACAGGGCGTTCTCTGGGGCCAACGTCCTGACTTTC
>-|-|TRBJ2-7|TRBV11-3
CASSPWTAWGEQYF
TGTGCCAGCAGCCCCTGGACAGCATGGGGCGAGCAGTACTTC
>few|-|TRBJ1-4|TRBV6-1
CASSRQVQSNEKLFF
TGTGCCAGCAGTAGACAGGTTCAGAGTAATGAAAAACTGTTTTTT
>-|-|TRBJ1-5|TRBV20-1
CSARVRGIGNQPQHF
TGCAGTGCTAGAGTAAGGGGCATCGGGAATCAGCCCCAGCATTTT
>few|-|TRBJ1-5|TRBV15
CATSGRQLQPQHF
TGTGCCACCAGCGGTCGACAGCTCCAGCCCCAGCATTTT
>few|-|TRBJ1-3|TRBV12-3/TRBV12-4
CASTIRGSGNTIYF
TGTGCCAGCACGATCAGGGGCTCTGGAAACACCATATATTTT
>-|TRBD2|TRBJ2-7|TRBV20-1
CSARDLGGRSEQYF
TGCAGTGCTAGAGATCTTGGCGGGAGGTCCGAGCAGTACTTC
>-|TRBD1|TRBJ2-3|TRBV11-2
CASSSGQGTDTQYF
TGTGCCAGCAGCTCAGGACAGGGGACAGATACGCAGTATTTT
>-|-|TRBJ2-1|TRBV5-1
CASSAGRWEQFF
TGCGCCAGCAGCGCGGGCCGGTGGGAGCAGTTCTTC
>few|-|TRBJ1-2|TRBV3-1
CASRFAGGKDGYTF
TGTGCCAGTCGCTTCGCTGGGGGTAAAGATGGCTACACCTTC
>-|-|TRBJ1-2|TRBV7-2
CASSLVVGKDYGYTF
TGTGCCAGCAGCTTAGTTGTGGGGAAGGACTATGGCTACACCTTC
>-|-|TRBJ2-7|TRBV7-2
CASSLGLAKDYEQYF
TGTGCCAGCAGCTTAGGGCTAGCGAAAGACTACGAGCAGTACTTC
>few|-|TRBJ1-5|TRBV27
CASRGGYSNQPQHF
TGTGCCAGCAGGGGAGGGTATAGCAATCAGCCCCAGCATTTT
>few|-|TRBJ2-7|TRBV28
CASSGALRSLYF
TGTGCCAGCAGTGGCGCTCTTAGATCATTGTACTTC
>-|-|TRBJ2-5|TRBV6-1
CASSKGLQTQYF
TGTGCCAGCAGTAAGGGGCTCCAGACCCAGTACTTC
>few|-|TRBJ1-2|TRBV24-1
CATSRTNWGGYTF
TGTGCCACCAGCCGCACGAATTGGGGCGGCTACACCTTC
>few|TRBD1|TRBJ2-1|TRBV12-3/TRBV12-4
CASSLTGQGAGNEQFF
TGTGCCAGCAGTTTAACGGGACAGGGGGCTGGCAATGAGCAGTTCTTC
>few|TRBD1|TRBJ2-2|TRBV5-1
CASSLGVPGQGTGELFF
TGCGCCAGCAGCTTGGGCGTCCCGGGACAGGGGACCGGGGAGCTGTTTTTT
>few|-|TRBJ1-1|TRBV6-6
CASSYGPVRRTESFF
TGTGCCAGCAGTTACGGACCAGTGCGACGCACTGAATCTTTCTTT
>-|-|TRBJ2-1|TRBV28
CASSLKTEQFF
TGTGCCAGCAGTCTCAAGACTGAGCAGTTCTTC
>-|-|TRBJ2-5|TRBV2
CASSEVTGRRETQYF
TGTGCCAGCAGTGAGGTAACAGGGAGGCGGGAGACCCAGTACTTC
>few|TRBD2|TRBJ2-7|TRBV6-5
CASSLLAPSYEQYF
TGTGCCAGCAGCTTACTAGCGCCGTCCTACGAGCAGTACTTC
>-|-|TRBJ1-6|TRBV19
CASSMKGLDSPLHF
TGTGCCAGTAGTATGAAAGGGTTGGATTCACCCCTCCACTTT
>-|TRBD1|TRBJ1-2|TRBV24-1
CATSRARTGGAGGYTF
TGTGCCACCAGCAGAGCCCGGACAGGGGGCGCAGGGGGCTACACCTTC
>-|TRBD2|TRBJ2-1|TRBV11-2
CASSASGGIYNEQFF
TGTGCCAGCAGCGCCAGCGGGGGAATCTACAATGAGCAGTTCTTC
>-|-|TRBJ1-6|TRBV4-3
CASSQEPPYNSPLHF
TGCGCCAGCAGCCAAGAACCACCATATAATTCACCCCTCCACTTT
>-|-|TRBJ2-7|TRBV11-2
CASSLVAGHSYEQYF
TGTGCCAGCAGCTTAGTTGCGGGACACTCCTACGAGCAGTACTTC
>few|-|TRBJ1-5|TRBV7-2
CASSFFDQPQHF
TGTGCCAGCAGCTTTTTCGATCAGCCCCAGCATTTT
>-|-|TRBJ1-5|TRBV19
CASSRRGGNQPQHF
TGTGCCAGTAGTAGAAGGGGCGGCAATCAGCCCCAGCATTTT
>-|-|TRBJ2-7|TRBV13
CASSLEARLAGNSYEQYF
TGTGCCAGCAGCTTAGAGGCCCGGCTAGCTGGTAACTCCTACGAGCAGTACTTC
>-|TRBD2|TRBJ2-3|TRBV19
CATHSSGSFDTQYF
TGTGCCACTCACTCTAGCGGGAGTTTTGATACGCAGTATTTT
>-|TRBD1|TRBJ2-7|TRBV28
CASSLATGQNTYEQYF
TGTGCCAGCAGTTTAGCGACGGGACAGAATACCTACGAGCAGTACTTC
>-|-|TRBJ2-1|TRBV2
CASSDILSYRSNEQFF
TGTGCCAGCAGTGATATTCTCTCGTACAGATCCAATGAGCAGTTCTTC
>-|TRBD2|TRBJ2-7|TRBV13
CASSSPGTSGRYPPGEQYF
TGCGCCAGCAGCTCGCCCGGGACTAGCGGGAGGTACCCGCCGGGCGAGCAGTACTTC
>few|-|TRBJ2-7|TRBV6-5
CASSYEGGASYEQYF
TGTGCCAGCAGTTACGAGGGGGGGGCCTCCTACGAGCAGTACTTC
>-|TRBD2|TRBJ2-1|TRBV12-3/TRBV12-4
CASKPVAGGKQFF
TGTGCCAGCAAGCCAGTAGCGGGAGGTAAGCAGTTCTTC
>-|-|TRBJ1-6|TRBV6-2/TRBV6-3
CASMTSYNSPLHF
TGTGCCAGCATGACGTCCTATAATTCACCCCTCCACTTT
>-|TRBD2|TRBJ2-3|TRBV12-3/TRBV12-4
CASSPGTSGRDTQYF
TGTGCCAGCAGTCCCGGGACTAGCGGGAGGGATACGCAGTATTTT
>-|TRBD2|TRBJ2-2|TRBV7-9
CASSPSGGSGELFF
TGTGCCAGCAGCCCCAGCGGGGGGTCCGGGGAGCTGTTTTTT
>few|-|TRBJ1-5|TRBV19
CASSIDGGNQPQHF
TGTGCCAGTAGTATAGACGGGGGAAATCAGCCCCAGCATTTT
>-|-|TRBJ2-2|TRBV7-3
CASRRTKDTGELFF
TGTGCCAGCAGACGGACTAAAGACACCGGGGAGCTGTTTTTT
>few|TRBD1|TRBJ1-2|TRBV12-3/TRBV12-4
CASSPRQGTNYGYTF
TGTGCCAGCAGTCCCCGACAGGGCACGAACTATGGCTACACCTTC
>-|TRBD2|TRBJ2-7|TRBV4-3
CASSQEGLAGGEQYF
TGCGCCAGCAGCCAAGAGGGGCTAGCGGGAGGCGAGCAGTACTTC
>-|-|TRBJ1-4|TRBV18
CASSPLGEKLFF
TGTGCCAGCTCACCATTGGGAGAAAAACTGTTTTTT
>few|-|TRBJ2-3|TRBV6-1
CASSWTAALADTQYF
TGTGCCAGCAGTTGGACAGCTGCCCTCGCAGATACGCAGTATTTT
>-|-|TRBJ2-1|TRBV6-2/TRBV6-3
CASSYTVHEQFF
TGTGCCAGCAGTTACACGGTACATGAGCAGTTCTTC